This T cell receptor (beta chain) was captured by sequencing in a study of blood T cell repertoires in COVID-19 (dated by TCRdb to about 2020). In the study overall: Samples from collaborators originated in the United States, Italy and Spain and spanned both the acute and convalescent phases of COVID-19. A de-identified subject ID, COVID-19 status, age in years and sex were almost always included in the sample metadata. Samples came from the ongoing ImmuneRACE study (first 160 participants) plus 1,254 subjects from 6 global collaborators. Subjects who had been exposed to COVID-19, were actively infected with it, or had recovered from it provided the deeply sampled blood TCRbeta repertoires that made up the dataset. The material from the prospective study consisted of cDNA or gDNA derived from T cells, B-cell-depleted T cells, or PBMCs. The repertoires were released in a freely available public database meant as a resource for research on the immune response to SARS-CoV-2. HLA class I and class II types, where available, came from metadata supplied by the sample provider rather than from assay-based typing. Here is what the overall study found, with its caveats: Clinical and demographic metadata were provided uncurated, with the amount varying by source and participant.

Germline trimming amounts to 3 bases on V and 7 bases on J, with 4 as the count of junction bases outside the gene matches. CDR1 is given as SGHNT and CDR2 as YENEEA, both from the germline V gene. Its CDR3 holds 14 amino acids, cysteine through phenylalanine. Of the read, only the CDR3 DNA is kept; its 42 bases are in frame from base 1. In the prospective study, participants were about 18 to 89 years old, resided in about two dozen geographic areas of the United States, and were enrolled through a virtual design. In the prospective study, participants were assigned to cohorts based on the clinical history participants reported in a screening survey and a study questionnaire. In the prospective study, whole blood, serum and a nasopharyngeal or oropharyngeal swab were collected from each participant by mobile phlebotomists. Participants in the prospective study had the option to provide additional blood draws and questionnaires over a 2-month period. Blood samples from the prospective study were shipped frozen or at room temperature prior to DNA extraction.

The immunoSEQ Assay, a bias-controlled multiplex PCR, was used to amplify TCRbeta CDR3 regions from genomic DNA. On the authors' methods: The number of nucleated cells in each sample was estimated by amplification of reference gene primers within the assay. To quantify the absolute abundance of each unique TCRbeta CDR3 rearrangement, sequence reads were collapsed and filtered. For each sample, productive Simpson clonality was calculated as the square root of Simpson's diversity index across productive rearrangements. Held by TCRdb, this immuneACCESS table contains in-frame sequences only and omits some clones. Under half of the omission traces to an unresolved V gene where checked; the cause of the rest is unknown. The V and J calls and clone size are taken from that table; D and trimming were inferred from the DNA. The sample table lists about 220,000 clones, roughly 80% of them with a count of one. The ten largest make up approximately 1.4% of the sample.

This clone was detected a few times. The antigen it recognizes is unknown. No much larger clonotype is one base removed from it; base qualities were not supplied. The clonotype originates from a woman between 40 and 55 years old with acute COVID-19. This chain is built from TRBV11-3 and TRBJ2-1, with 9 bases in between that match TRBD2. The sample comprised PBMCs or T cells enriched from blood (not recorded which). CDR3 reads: CASSFGGGANEQFF. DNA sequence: TGTGCCAGCAGCTTTGGCGGGGGGGCGAATGAGCAGTTCTTC.